This entry is about one T cell receptor (beta chain). Assay: immunoSEQ multiplex PCR; the TCRdb copy retains only in-frame clones and omits some. The table shows around 200,000 clones, with just under 95% occurring only once. This sample was taken from a study of control samples from healthy donors and cancer patients. Germline V lookup: CDR1 KGHSH, CDR2 LQKENI. Deletions cut 4 bases from V and 2 bases from J, with 20 bases between. CDR3 length: 17 amino acids. The specimen was blood. The sequence came from a man aged 18 to 29 in good health. The chain carries TRBV18 and TRBJ1-1; TRBD1 is a possible D gene (5 bases). CDR3 coding DNA: TGTGCCAGCTCACGGTTTCTGAGGGGTAGGGGAAACACTGAAGCTTTCTTT. This codes for CASSRFLRGRGNTEAFF.